This TCR beta chain was retrieved from a study of cytomegalovirus exposure and HLA in healthy donors (TCRdb year 2017). At the level of the whole study: An earlier analysis of fewer than 750 of the donors reported 276 Gb of sequence data and 95 million to 140 million unique TCR beta sequences obtained from approximately 180 million T cells. An early release covering roughly 580 HLA-typed donors comprised about 300 gigabases of sequencing data and tens of millions of unique TCR sequences. The genetic ancestry cluster associated with self-reported Caucasian donors included 80% to 90% of the 398 genotyped donors. The study was designed to test whether signatures of past pathogen exposure could be identified by cataloging public T cell receptors. The T cell repertoires of under 700 subjects were profiled by immunosequencing and related to cytomegalovirus serostatus. Besides the first cohort of roughly 660 subjects, a separate validation cohort made up of around 120 different subjects was used. High-throughput TCR immunosequencing, statistical association of individual TCRs with disease status, and machine learning were combined to predict cytomegalovirus infection status. In a later analysis, previously published TCR beta repertoires from some 640 donors were re-analyzed and high-resolution HLA genotyping was added so that TCR occurrence patterns could be studied. In the later analysis, no new phenotypic data were used to find candidate immune exposures; instead, reliance was placed on TCR beta sequences and their occurrence across donors. In an earlier analysis of roughly 580 of the donors, high-throughput TCR beta sequencing was used to judge whether each TCR beta V gene segment behaved as functional or pseudogenic. Donor age, sex, ethnicity and CMV serostatus were compiled together with the repertoire data. A later genetic analysis used genome-wide SNP genotypes for about 55% of the 666 donors, treating that subset as a discovery cohort. All discovery cohort repertoires had been generated on a single sequencing platform. HLA typing included class I and class II loci at four-digit resolution. The number of donors typed differed by locus, with roughly 629-640 for A, B, C, DRB1 and DQB1, approximately 500 for DQA1, 600 to 610 for DPA1, and 400 to 490 for DPB1. Five DR-DQ haplotypes were handled as single units for association and clustering because linkage in the cohort was strong. On average, approximately 250,000 unique TCR beta nucleotide sequences were sequenced per donor among a few hundred genotyped donors of the cohort, with 15% to 20% of those sequences being non-productive. Results and caveats for the whole study, not just this receptor: The earlier analysis of fewer than 750 of the donors excluded seventeen rarely observed V segments, including chromosome 9 orphons, because counts were too low. A few of the identified cytomegalovirus-associated TCR beta chains were confirmed in vitro to be specific for cytomegalovirus antigens. Broadly in line with IMGT annotations, most TCR beta V segments showed up in productive rearrangements about 87% or about 30% of the time in an earlier analysis of 587 of the donors. A further reported finding was that TCR beta sequences accurately predicted the HLA-A and HLA-B alleles for most subjects in the first cohort. A cluster of highly shared sequence variants was judged likely to be a technical artifact of the sequencing pipeline. Linkage disequilibrium might explain the correlated functional status among segregating V segments, but an unknown experimental factor could not be ruled out. The authors suggested that the approach could potentially be extended to other disease states and immunological phenotypes. A later analysis reported that several top co-occurrence clusters appeared linked to parvovirus B19, influenza, CMV and Epstein-Barr virus. The study gave a list of more than 150 TCR beta chains associated with cytomegalovirus. When HLA alleles, especially DR and DQ, strongly co-occurred, TCR associations were difficult to assign to individual alleles. Cytomegalovirus status was reported to be diagnosed by the classifier with high specificity and sensitivity in both the original and validation cohorts. HLA typing was unavailable for some donors at each locus, so association tests used only the typed subset. A later analysis found that TCR association rates varied across HLA loci, with DRB1 alleles showing the most associated TCRs and HLA-C alleles the fewest. Most TCR sequences were seen in very few donors, while some public TCRs were found in many individuals. Some IMGT-functional V segments, including TRBV6-2 and TRBV6-3, could not be distinguished by the 87-base-pair reads and were therefore excluded. An association between a missense DCLRE1C variant and V-gene and J-gene trimming of TCR beta chains was found in a later genetic analysis and replicated in an independent cohort. For the cohort, immune exposure information was limited to CMV serostatus. A later analysis found that HLA-associated TCR beta chains were more clonally expanded and had lower generation probabilities than equally common non-associated chains. Only TCR beta chains were sequenced in this cohort, and the absence of alpha or paired-chain data limited detectable features. The presence/absence analyses assumed that sequencing depth was roughly uniform across donors, and that assumption may not be true. A later analysis found that most CMV-associated TCR beta chains appeared HLA-restricted, with HLA associations seemingly driven largely by CMV exposure. A later analysis associated about 18,000 TCR beta sequences with specific HLA alleles at a false discovery rate of 0.05. In a later genetic analysis, fewer N-insertions in productive TCRs were reported among donors in an Asian-associated ancestry cluster than the roughly 670-donor mean.

In the case of this clone: Its antigen has not been determined. One base away there is no much larger clone; base qualities are not given.

Per the germline V gene, SGHRS is the CDR1 and YFSETQ is the CDR2. The germline ends are 6 bases apart after V is trimmed by 0 bases and J by 2 bases. Inclusive of the bounding cysteine and phenylalanine, the CDR3 is 14 residues long. Only the CDR3 part of the read is kept: 42 bases, read in frame from the first base. In total, about 650 healthy bone marrow donors made up the cohort. Cohort members were all nominally healthy when sampled, although unrecorded immune exposures were likely present. The donor tested CMV seronegative and was one of the 352 seronegative cohort members. Each donor provided a peripheral blood sample, and peripheral blood mononuclear cells were used for TCR beta sequencing. The Qiagen DNeasy Blood Extraction Kit was used to extract genomic DNA from the blood cell samples. To prepare the library, the immunoSEQ multiplex PCR assay was applied. For the multiplex PCR, a mixture combining 60 forward primers for TCR Vbeta segments and 13 reverse primers for TCR Jbeta segments was used. The CDR3 region of rearranged TCR beta genes was amplified from genomic DNA with a multiplex PCR assay. Amplified TCR beta libraries were sequenced as 87-base-pair reads on the Illumina HiSeq System. The study's own analysis went as follows. A later analysis tallied 75 million to 95 million unique TCR beta chains across the 666 repertoires, and approximately 11 million of those chains were shared by two or more donors. A nearest-neighbor algorithm error-corrected the raw reads and collapsed the reads into unique sequences, merging closely related sequences to remove PCR and sequencing errors. V, D and J gene segments were assigned by aligning CDR3 sequences to IMGT reference sequences. For a sequence to be retained, a match of at least six nucleotides to both a V gene segment and a J gene segment was required. A rearrangement was called productive if the CDR3 had no stop codons and remained in frame with V and J, and every other rearrangement was called non-productive. Following IMGT convention, CDR3 was defined as the stretch from the second conserved V-encoded cysteine to the conserved J-encoded phenylalanine. In an earlier analysis of approximately 500 of the donors, sequences lacking an unambiguous match to a single V gene segment were excluded. In an earlier analysis of around 590 of the donors, a V segment was called functional when productive rearrangements were above 56.7%, and segregating when the standard deviation between donors exceeded 5%. A statistical classification framework was developed to diagnose cytomegalovirus status using the catalog of TCR beta chain sequences. In a later analysis, V and J genes were assigned by comparing TCR nucleotide sequences against IMGT/GENE-DB human TR gene sequences. In a later analysis, CDR3 sequences and most-parsimonious VDJ recombination scenarios were assigned using the TCRdist pipeline. In a later analysis, every TCR beta chain was defined by the combination of its CDR3 amino acid sequence and its V-gene family, and reads without a unique V-gene family were dropped. A later analysis removed 450 to 600 highly shared, low-generation-probability nucleotide sequences to deal with suspected cross-contamination and a sequencing artifact. In a later analysis, a clonal expansion index for each public chain was calculated from normalized within-repertoire ranks of inferred template counts. Generation probabilities in a later analysis came from a VDJ recombination model fitted to out-of-frame rearrangements, and those results were checked against IGoR. A later analysis scored TCR-TCR, TCR-HLA and TCR-CMV co-occurrence with hypergeometric tests, applying a repertoire-size bias correction to TCR pairs. A later analysis estimated false discovery rates by permuting HLA or CMV assignments 20 times. In a later analysis, co-occurring TCRs were grouped with DBSCAN, and TCRdist sequence similarity was added when clustering was performed within HLA-allele-positive subsets. For co-occurrence clustering, repertoires with fewer than 30,000 or more than 120,000 public chains were excluded, along with five repertoires with anomalous nucleotide sharing. TCRdb took over this immuneACCESS table, retaining in-frame rearrangements with V and J assigned. Such tables are incomplete; in checked studies, under half of the missing clones stem from an unresolved V gene, and the remainder is unexplained. That table furnishes V, J and clone size, whereas the DNA furnished D and trimming. This sample holds approximately 180,000 clones; 84% were observed only once. 4.8% of the sample comes from the top ten.

The sequenced sample consisted of PBMCs. The clonotype was recovered from a man between 18 and 29 years old in good health and CMV-seronegative. The chain is made from TRBV5-1 and TRBJ1-3, with the D gene uncertain. The nucleotides read TGCGCCAGCAGCTTGGGCGGAACTGGAAACACCATATATTTT. This codes for CASSLGGTGNTIYF.